These 5 T cell receptor beta chains share one sample of origin, sequenced in a study of cytomegalovirus exposure and HLA in healthy donors. PCR involved 60 Vbeta and 13 Jbeta primers. Measured with immunoSEQ multiplex PCR; TCRdb has only the in-frame clones, and not every one. Its table lists around 140,000 clones. Sequenced material: PBMCs. Receptors were obtained from a woman aged 45-59 years in good health and CMV-seronegative.

This chain uses TRBV25-1 with TRBJ2-7; 10 bases align to TRBD2. The CDR3 contains 17 residues. Losses at the gene ends were 1 base for V and 4 bases for J; bases not matched to a gene: 10. Germline lookup yields CDR1 MGHDK and CDR2 SYGVNS. CDR3 DNA sequence: TGTGCCAGCAGTGAATTTGGCTCTAGCGGGAGAACGTACGAGCAGTACTTC. Residues: CASSEFGSSGRTYEQYF.

The chain combines TRBV19 with TRBJ2-1, with 8 bases that match TRBD2. The trim removed 4 bases at V and 5 bases at J, leaving 4 bases unmatched. Germline assignment: CDR1 LNHDA and CDR2 SQIVND (reference sequence). There are 14 residues in the CDR3. The CDR3 bases are TGTGCCAGTAGTAAAGCGGGAGTCAACAATGAGCAGTTCTTC. It translates to CASSKAGVNNEQFF.

V usage is TRBV5-6 and J usage is TRBJ2-7, with 8 bases identical to TRBD1. Germline-derived CDR1 and CDR2 are SGHDT and YYEEEE. CDR3 length: 15 amino acids. V trimming: 0 bases; J trimming: 7 bases; junction bases outside the gene matches: 9. The CDR3: CASSLASATGEEQYF. The CDR3 bases are TGTGCCAGCAGCTTGGCATCCGCGACAGGGGAAGAGCAGTACTTC.

V usage is TRBV19 and J usage is TRBJ2-1; TRBD1 matches 7 bases. Losses at the gene ends were 5 bases for V and 0 bases for J; bases not matched to a gene: 10. This CDR3 has 17 amino acids. The germline gives CDR1 LNHDA, CDR2 SQIVND (reference sequence). The CDR3 spells CASSLIQGLRSYNEQFF. The CDR3 bases are TGTGCCAGTAGTCTAATACAGGGGCTTCGCTCCTACAATGAGCAGTTCTTC. The whole variable domain, remainder taken from reference TRBV19 and TRBJ2-1, is DGGITQSPKYLFRKEGQNVTLSCEQNLNHDAMYWYRQDPGQGLRLIYYSQIVNDFQKGDIAEGYSVSREKKESFPLTVTSAQKNPTAFYLCASSLIQGLRSYNEQFFGPGTRLTVL.

The gene calls are TRBV5-1 and TRBJ2-4; no reliable D call. V lost 0 bases to trimming and J lost 2 bases, with 9 bases between them. The length of the CDR3 is 15 residues. Germline-derived CDR1 and CDR2 are SGHRS and YFSETQ. CDR3 sequence reads: CASSLDLGPKNIQYF. The CDR3 DNA reads as TGCGCCAGCAGCTTGGATCTGGGCCCCAAAAACATTCAGTACTTC.